These 8 T cell receptor beta chains came from one sample sequenced in a study of T cells in narcolepsy. This table comes from immunoSEQ multiplex PCR, and its TCRdb copy is limited to in-frame clones, with some not included. Among 32,000 or so clones listed, 79% were seen once. The specimen was memory (CD45RA-) CD4+ T cells from blood. The receptors originated from a human donor in good health.

The chain uses TRBV21-1 and TRBJ2-5; the tabulated D call, TRBD2, remains unverified against the DNA. TRBV21-1 is a pseudogene segment. This CDR3 spans 13 amino acids. CDR3 loop: CATPGLVQETQYF. For the CDR3, the DNA is TGTGCCACCCCGGGACTCGTCCAAGAGACCCAGTACTTC.

The rearrangement joins TRBV18 to TRBJ2-7, with TRBD2 identical over 12 bases. The CDR3 is made up of 17 amino acids. V shed 3 bases and J 2 bases; nucleotides not matched to a gene: 8. Germline CDR1 KGHSH, CDR2 LQKENI. As DNA, the CDR3 is TGTGCCAGCTCACCGGGACTAGCGGGTACCTACACCTACGAGCAGTACTTC. Protein product: CASSPGLAGTYTYEQYF. The variable domain in full, with the rest retrieved from reference TRBV18 and TRBJ2-7, is NAGVMQNPRHLVRRRGQEARLRCSPMKGHSHVYWYRQLPEEGLKFMVYLQKENIIDESGMPKERFSAEFPKEGPSILRIQQVVRGDSAAYFCASSPGLAGTYTYEQYFGPGTRLTVT.

J is TRBJ1-2 and V is TRBV6-4, with TRBD1 matching 12 bases. The V gene end was trimmed by 4 bases and the J gene end by 4 bases; junction bases not matched to a gene: 7. Germline V gene data show CDR1 as MRHNA and CDR2 as SNTAGT. This CDR3 spans 16 amino acids. CDR3 amino acids: CASSAGTGGGFYGYTF. CDR3 sequence (DNA): TGTGCCAGCAGTGCCGGGACAGGGGGCGGTTTCTATGGCTACACCTTC.

Comment on this clone: The identical CDR3 is also encoded by other nucleotide sequences in the sample. The chain has TRBV5-1 and TRBJ2-7; 12 positions agree with TRBD2. V lost 0 bases to trimming and J lost 4 bases; unmatched junction nucleotides: 5. This CDR3 contains 16 residues. Germline CDR1 reads SGHRS; CDR2 reads YFSETQ. The CDR3 sequence: CASSLGGTSGRYEQYF. The CDR3 coding sequence is TGCGCCAGCAGCTTGGGTGGAACTAGCGGGAGGTACGAGCAGTACTTC.

J is TRBJ1-2 and V is TRBV29-1; tentative D call: TRBD1 (5 bases). V was clipped by 1 base and J by 4 bases, with 16 bases between them. The CDR3 spans 15 residues. Germline loops: CDR1 SQVTM, CDR2 ANQGSEA. Here the CDR3 DNA reads TGCAGCGTTGAAGTGAAGTCAACAGGTGGCTATGGCTACACCTTC. Its protein product is CSVEVKSTGGYGYTF.

This clone was found a few times. The chain combines TRBV5-1 with TRBJ2-6, with D possibly being TRBD1 or TRBD2 (6 bases each). The V and J ends lost 4 bases and 0 bases respectively, with 20 bases between them. Germline CDR1 SGHRS, CDR2 YFSETQ. The CDR3 consists of 19 residues. The CDR3 sequence is CASSLLLSGASSGANVLTF. CDR3 coding DNA: TGCGCCAGCAGCCTCCTCCTCTCGGGGGCGAGCTCTGGGGCCAACGTCCTGACTTTC.

The V gene is TRBV5-4, the J gene TRBJ2-3; a possible D gene is TRBD2 (6 bases). Between the trimmed V and J ends, which lost 1 base and 4 bases, there was a span of 13 bases. Germline CDR1 is SGHNT and CDR2 is YYREEE (reference sequence). This CDR3 has 15 residues. The CDR3 sequence is CASSLPGERADTQYF. DNA for the CDR3: TGTGCCAGCAGCTTGCCGGGGGAGAGGGCAGATACGCAGTATTTT.

This clone was counted a single time. V and J are TRBV27 and TRBJ1-2; no reliable D call. CDR1 and CDR2 (germline): MNHEY, SMNVEV (reference sequence). V dropped 5 bases and J dropped 4 bases, with 14 bases sitting between them. This CDR3 region has 14 residues. The CDR3 loop reads CASSPRVGLYGYTF. The DNA of the CDR3 is TGTGCCAGCAGTCCCCGGGTAGGACTCTATGGCTACACCTTC.